These 18 T cell receptor beta chains originate from one sample sequenced in a study of OX40 agonist ivuxolimab in advanced cancers. Here immunoSEQ multiplex PCR was the method, and the copy in TCRdb shows in-frame clones only, minus some. The sample shows roughly 56,000 clones, 82% of them seen only once. Sequences were derived from CD4+ or CD8+ T cells sorted from blood, sampled in a trial of the OX40 agonist ivuxolimab. These receptors came from an adult with an advanced solid tumor such as melanoma, head and neck, liver or kidney cancer.

The chain couples TRBV6-5 to TRBJ1-1; 7 bases line up with TRBD1. Germline trimming cut 7 bases from V and 1 base from J; bases unmatched to any gene: 3. This CDR3 comprises 13 residues. Germline CDR1 MNHEY, CDR2 SVGAGI. CDR3 DNA: TGTGCCAGCAATGGACAGGCGAACACTGAAGCTTTCTTT. Protein sequence: CASNGQANTEAFF.

The rearrangement uses TRBV29-1 and TRBJ1-5; 7 nucleotides agree with TRBD1. The CDR3 has 12 residues. V trimming: 6 bases; J trimming: 7 bases; junction bases outside the gene matches: 6. Germline CDR1 reads SQVTM; CDR2 reads ANQGSEA. CDR3 in amino acids: CSVRQGGQPQHF. The CDR3 bases are TGCAGCGTCCGTCAGGGGGGCCAGCCCCAGCATTTT. Complete variable domain (other parts from reference TRBV29-1 and TRBJ1-5): SAVISQKPSRDICQRGTSLTIQCQVDSQVTMMFWYRQQPGQSLTLIATANQGSEATYESGFVIDKFPISRPNLTFSTLTVSNMSPEDSSIYLCSVRQGGQPQHFGDGTRLSIL.

The V gene is TRBV6-5, the J gene TRBJ1-3; D remains unclear. The germline CDR1 and CDR2 sequences are MNHEY and SVGAGI. The CDR3 spans 12 residues. Trimming left V 6 bases short and J 1 base short, with 4 bases between. The CDR3 DNA sequence: TGTGCCAGCAGGTCGTCTGGAAACACCATATATTTT. Amino acid sequence: CASRSSGNTIYF.

This clone was detected only once. This chain joins TRBV7-2 and TRBJ1-4; the match to TRBD1 covers 9 bases. The germline CDR1 and CDR2 sequences are SGHTA and FQGNSA. The CDR3 sequence is 14 residues long. V lost 7 bases to trimming and J lost 7 bases; unmatched junction nucleotides: 7. The chain's CDR3 is CASTSMTGGEKLFF. The DNA of the CDR3 is TGTGCCAGCACCTCTATGACAGGGGGTGAAAAACTGTTTTTT.

V usage is TRBV7-2 and J usage is TRBJ2-7; no clear D. This CDR3 is built from 14 residues. V dropped 2 bases and J dropped 5 bases, with 13 bases sitting between them. Germline CDR1 is SGHTA and CDR2 is FQGNSA. This CDR3 reads CASSLNRVLDEQYF. CDR3 nucleotides: TGTGCCAGCAGCTTAAATCGGGTATTGGACGAGCAGTACTTC.

The chain links TRBV7-9 to TRBJ2-1, with D possibly matching TRBD1 (5 bases). Trimming stripped 5 bases from V and 0 bases from J, with 23 bases between. CDR1 SEHNR and CDR2 FQNEAQ come from the germline V gene (reference sequence). The CDR3 runs to 19 residues. The CDR3 region has the DNA TGTGCCAGCAGCCTAGAGTTTGGGGCTGGGGCCAGCTCCTACAATGAGCAGTTCTTC. Its protein is CASSLEFGAGASSYNEQFF.

The V call is TRBV11-2, the J call TRBJ2-7; no definite D call. Trimming stripped 6 bases from V and 4 bases from J, with 13 bases between. The CDR3 spans 13 residues. The germline V gene has CDR1 SGHAT and CDR2 FQNNGV. CDR3: CASSKRVGYEQYF. For the CDR3, the DNA is TGTGCCAGCAGTAAACGGGTCGGTTACGAGCAGTACTTC.

The V and J genes are TRBV28 and TRBJ1-3; TRBD1 matches at 7 bases. Trimming at V came to 4 bases and at J to 0 bases, leaving 6 bases not matched to a gene. The CDR3 length is 16 residues. Germline V CDR1 and CDR2: MDHEN, SYDVKM. The CDR3 DNA sequence: TGTGCCAGCAGTTCGACAGGGTTCTACTCTGGAAACACCATATATTTT. This encodes CASSSTGFYSGNTIYF.

The chain joins TRBV19 to TRBJ2-2; the D call may be TRBD1 or TRBD2 (5 bases each). Germline-derived CDR1 and CDR2 are LNHDA and SQIVND (reference sequence). The CDR3 is made up of 13 amino acids. V was trimmed by 7 bases and J by 7 bases, leaving 13 bases between them. The CDR3 coding sequence is TGTGCCAGTAAAGGGACCGGCGGCGGGGAGCTGTTTTTT. This encodes CASKGTGGGELFF. The full variable domain, with the rest looked up from reference TRBV19 and TRBJ2-2, is DGGITQSPKYLFRKEGQNVTLSCEQNLNHDAMYWYRQDPGQGLRLIYYSQIVNDFQKGDIAEGYSVSREKKESFPLTVTSAQKNPTAFYLCASKGTGGGELFFGEGSRLTVL.

The chain joins TRBV6-5 to TRBJ2-7; TRBD2 matches 8 bases. Germline CDR1 reads MNHEY; CDR2 reads SVGAGI. The ends lost 7 bases at V and 2 bases at J; junction bases unmatched: 10. The CDR3 sequence is 15 residues long. The chain's CDR3 is CASTRDGRAPYEQYF. The DNA of the CDR3 is TGTGCCAGCACCCGGGACGGGAGGGCGCCCTACGAGCAGTACTTC.

This chain links TRBV5-4 with TRBJ2-1; TRBD1 matches at 7 bases. Germline CDR1 SGHNT, CDR2 YYREEE (reference sequence). The CDR3 spans 16 residues. V was pared by 4 bases and J by 2 bases, with 9 bases of the junction left unmatched. The CDR3 protein is CASSNRRDRAYNEQFF. The CDR3 coding sequence is TGTGCCAGCAGCAACCGCCGGGACAGAGCCTACAATGAGCAGTTCTTC.

This clone is a singleton in its sample. The chain combines TRBV15 with TRBJ2-7; 10 nucleotides line up with TRBD2. This CDR3 has 19 residues. V lost 0 bases to trimming and J lost 1 base; unmatched junction nucleotides: 12. Germline loops: CDR1 LNHNV, CDR2 YYDKDF (reference sequence). DNA of the CDR3: TGTGCCACCAGCAGAGATCTTCGCCTAGCGGGGGACATTTCCTACGAGCAGTACTTC. It encodes CATSRDLRLAGDISYEQYF.

The rearrangement joins TRBV29-1 to TRBJ2-1, with 10 bases aligning to TRBD2. Trimming cost V 3 bases and J 6 bases; bases outside gene matches: 5. The CDR3 loop spans 14 amino acids. Germline-derived CDR1 and CDR2 are SQVTM and ANQGSEA. The CDR3 region is CSVDVLAGPNEQFF. In DNA form, the CDR3 reads TGCAGCGTTGACGTACTAGCGGGACCCAATGAGCAGTTCTTC.

In this sample, this clone turned up a few times. The rearrangement joins TRBV7-2 to TRBJ2-1; no clear D gene. This CDR3 region has 11 residues. The V and J ends lost 5 bases and 4 bases respectively, with 3 bases between them. Germline CDR1 is SGHTA and CDR2 is FQGNSA. CDR3 bases: TGTGCCAGCAGCGGATACAATGAGCAGTTCTTC. As protein: CASSGYNEQFF.

This chain connects TRBV7-9 to TRBJ1-1; tentative D call: TRBD1 (6 bases). V was trimmed by 5 bases and J by 2 bases, leaving 27 bases between them. Germline V CDR1 and CDR2: SEHNR, FQNEAQ (reference sequence). The length of the CDR3 is 19 residues. This CDR3 reads CASSRISGGQGSINTEAFF. DNA for the CDR3: TGTGCCAGCAGCCGAATATCCGGAGGGCAGGGGAGTATAAACACTGAAGCTTTCTTT.

The chain recombines TRBV5-1 with TRBJ1-1; TRBD1 aligns across 11 bases. With 3 bases clipped from V and 0 bases from J, the junction kept 7 bases outside the gene matches. Germline V gene data show CDR1 as SGHRS and CDR2 as YFSETQ. The CDR3 is 17 residues long. CDR3 sequence: CASSSGQGARMNTEAFF. The CDR3 bases are TGCGCCAGCAGCTCCGGACAGGGGGCGCGGATGAACACTGAAGCTTTCTTT.

Only a few counts were recorded for this clone. The chain is built from TRBV5-8 and TRBJ2-6; D uncertain. CDR1 and CDR2 from the germline V gene are SGHTS and YDEGEE. V lost 3 bases and J lost 0, with 7 bases in between. This CDR3 has 15 residues. Here the CDR3 DNA reads TGTGCCAGCAGCTCTCGGGCCTCTGGGGCCAACGTCCTGACTTTC. It encodes CASSSRASGANVLTF.

The chain uses TRBV27 and TRBJ2-3; 7 bases map to TRBD1. Germline-derived CDR1 and CDR2 are MNHEY and SMNVEV (reference sequence). The V segment lost 6 bases and the J segment 1 base; nucleotides outside the gene matches: 4. The CDR3 is 14 amino acids. CDR3: CASRRTGRTDTQYF. As DNA, the CDR3 is TGTGCCAGCAGGAGGACAGGCCGCACAGATACGCAGTATTTT.